These 11 T cell receptor beta chains came from one sample sequenced in a study of cytomegalovirus exposure and HLA in healthy donors. Primers included in the PCR were 60 Vbeta and 13 Jbeta primers. Libraries were prepared by immunoSEQ multiplex PCR; TCRdb keeps only in-frame clonotypes and omits some of them. This sample has 55,000 to 75,000 clones, with approximately 70% found just once. The sample was PBMCs. The origin of the receptors is a man aged 35 to 55 in good health and CMV-seropositive.

This chain links TRBV30 with TRBJ1-1, with 7 bases identical to TRBD1. CDR1 is GTSNPN and CDR2 is SVGIG in the germline V gene (reference sequence). The CDR3 length is 11 residues. Trimming removed 7 bases from V and 5 bases from J; junction bases left unmatched: 4. This CDR3 reads CASNRGTEAFF. The CDR3 coding sequence is TGTGCCTCAAACAGGGGAACTGAAGCTTTCTTT.

V is TRBV11-2 and J is TRBJ2-7; 7 bases are shared with TRBD1. Trimming cost V 3 bases and J 4 bases; bases outside gene matches: 6. The CDR3 length is 14 residues. The germline CDR1 and CDR2 sequences are SGHAT and FQNNGV. The CDR3 DNA follows: TGTGCCAGCAGCTTGCGACAGGGTCATTACGAGCAGTACTTC. Translated, it gives CASSLRQGHYEQYF.

The chain employs TRBV6-1 and TRBJ2-3; D may be TRBD1 (5 bases). Germline CDR1 is MNHNS and CDR2 is SASEGT. This CDR3 has 13 amino acids. Between the trimmed V and J ends, which lost 6 bases and 9 bases, there was a span of 16 bases. This CDR3 is CASSHLGAATQYF. The DNA of the CDR3 is TGTGCCAGCAGCCACCTAGGGGCAGCAACGCAGTATTTT.

The chain couples TRBV18 to TRBJ2-7, with 10 bases fitting TRBD1. The CDR3 extends over 16 amino acids. Germline-derived CDR1 and CDR2 are KGHSH and LQKENI. Germline trimming cut 0 bases from V and 6 bases from J; bases unmatched to any gene: 8. For the CDR3, the DNA is TGTGCCAGCTCACCACCCATTGGGACAGGGGCTTCCGAGCAGTACTTC. Amino acid sequence: CASSPPIGTGASEQYF.

The genes are TRBV9 and TRBJ2-3, with TRBD2 matching over 8 bases. This CDR3 has 16 amino acids. CDR1 SGDLS and CDR2 YYNGEE come from the germline V gene. Trimming removed 2 bases from V and 4 bases from J; junction bases left unmatched: 9. CDR3 sequence (DNA): TGTGCCAGCAGCGTTCGCAGCGCGGGGGGAGCAGATACGCAGTATTTT. Translating gives CASSVRSAGGADTQYF.

This sequence joins TRBV27 and TRBJ2-7; D call uncertain. The CDR3 runs to 14 residues. Germline V gene data show CDR1 as MNHEY and CDR2 as SMNVEV (reference sequence). Trimming shortened V by 0 bases and J by 1 base, and 7 bases separated the two germline ends. The CDR3 sequence: CASSLSPNSYEQYF. The DNA for the CDR3 is TGTGCCAGCAGTTTATCTCCCAATTCCTACGAGCAGTACTTC.

The chain uses TRBV11-2 and TRBJ2-5; TRBD2 aligns across 14 bases. The CDR3 length is 17 residues. J gave up 4 bases and V 4 bases, and 8 bases lay outside the gene matches. Per the germline V gene, CDR1 is SGHAT and CDR2 is FQNNGV. CDR3 sequence: CASSSGLAGGSAETQYF. The DNA for the CDR3 is TGTGCCAGCAGCTCCGGACTAGCGGGAGGAAGTGCAGAGACCCAGTACTTC. The whole variable domain, filled in from reference TRBV11-2 and TRBJ2-5, reads EAGVAQSPRYKIIEKRQSVAFWCNPISGHATLYWYQQILGQGPKLLIQFQNNGVVDDSQLPKDRFSAERLKGVDSTLKIQPAKLEDSAVYLCASSSGLAGGSAETQYFGPGTRLLVL.

This clone was detected once. The rearrangement links TRBV21-1 to TRBJ2-1; the table's D call, TRBD1, was not checked against the DNA. TRBV21-1 is marked as a pseudogene. CDR3 size: 11 residues. CDR3 loop: CASTRAGEQFF. Written as DNA, the CDR3 is TGTGCCAGCACGCGAGCAGGTGAGCAGTTCTTC.

The gene calls are TRBV11-3 and TRBJ2-3, with D unresolved. The germline V and J ends were trimmed by 1 base and 2 bases, with 7 bases remaining between them. This CDR3 comprises 14 residues. Germline V gives CDR1 SGHNT, CDR2 YENEEA. CDR3 protein: CASSLVAATDTQYF. The CDR3 DNA reads TGTGCCAGCAGCTTAGTTGCGGCCACAGATACGCAGTATTTT.

The chain links TRBV6-5 to TRBJ1-2; the match to TRBD1 covers 7 bases. Unmatched junction bases numbered 5, after V lost 4 bases and J lost 6 bases. The CDR3 length is 13 residues. Germline V gene sequence: CDR1 MNHEY, CDR2 SVGAGI. This chain's CDR3 is CASSFTGVDGYTF. For the CDR3, the DNA is TGTGCCAGCAGTTTTACAGGGGTCGATGGCTACACCTTC.

The chain couples TRBV29-1 to TRBJ2-7, with 13 bases that match TRBD2. There are 13 residues in the CDR3. Germline V gene data show CDR1 as SQVTM and CDR2 as ANQGSEA. The ends lost 7 bases at V and 4 bases at J; junction bases unmatched: 4. The CDR3 nucleotides are TGCAGCGCAACTAGCGGGAGGGGGTACGAGCAGTACTTC. Amino acids: CSATSGRGYEQYF.